Sequencing of this T cell receptor (beta chain) was carried out in a study of a mutant IDH1 vaccine in newly diagnosed glioma. Trimming shortened V by 5 bases and J by 0 bases, and 11 bases separated the two germline ends. Germline V gives CDR1 SGHVS, CDR2 FNYEAQ. The CDR3 is made up of 16 amino acids. TCRdb keeps only in-frame clones here, not all; method: immunoSEQ multiplex PCR. The sample has about 28,000 clones, roughly 80% seen once; the top ten hold approximately 19%. Specified time point: week 23, last vaccination. Alongside topical imiquimod, each dose of vaccine comprised 300 ug of mutant IDH1 20-mer peptide. Concerning this clone itself: Its cognate antigen is unknown.

The TCR was taken from a woman in her thirties with glioma. V usage is TRBV7-6 and J usage is TRBJ2-6; D is undetermined. Specimen: PBMCs, collected from a glioma patient whose treatment included an IDH1 peptide vaccine. The CDR3 bases are TGTGCCAGCAGCCCTCGAATGAACTCTGGGGCCAACGTCCTGACTTTC. Protein sequence: CASSPRMNSGANVLTF.